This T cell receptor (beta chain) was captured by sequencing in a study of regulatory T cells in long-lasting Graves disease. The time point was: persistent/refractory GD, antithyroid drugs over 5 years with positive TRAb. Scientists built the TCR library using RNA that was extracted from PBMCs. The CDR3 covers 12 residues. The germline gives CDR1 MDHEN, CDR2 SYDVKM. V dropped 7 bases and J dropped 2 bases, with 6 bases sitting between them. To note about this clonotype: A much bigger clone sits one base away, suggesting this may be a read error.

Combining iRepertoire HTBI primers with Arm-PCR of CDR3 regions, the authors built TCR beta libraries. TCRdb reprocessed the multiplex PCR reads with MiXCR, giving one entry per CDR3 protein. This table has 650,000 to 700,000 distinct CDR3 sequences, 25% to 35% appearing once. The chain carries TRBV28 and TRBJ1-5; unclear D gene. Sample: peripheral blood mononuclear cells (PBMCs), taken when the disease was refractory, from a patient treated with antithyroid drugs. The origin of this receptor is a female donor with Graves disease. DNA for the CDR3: TGTGCCAGCATGGTGGGCAATCAGCCCCAGCATTTT. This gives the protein CASMVGNQPQHF.